This T cell receptor beta chain came from a study of blood T cells in healthy people across ages. A second about 7 to 12 cycle PCR used barcoded and J-beta primers. Via MiXCR, TCRdb re-called the 5' RACE reads, giving one row per CDR3 protein. The sample shows 550,000 to 600,000 distinct CDR3 sequences, approximately 25% of them seen only once. This clonotype was observed a handful of times. The CDR3 runs to 15 residues. The V gene's germline CDR1 is SGHNT and CDR2 YENEEA. V was cut by 5 bases and J by 1 base, with 14 bases left in between. Sequencing was carried out using blood. The receptor was isolated from a woman in her seventies in good health. The V call is TRBV11-3, the J call TRBJ1-1; possibly TRBD1 for D (5 bases). CDR3 protein: CASSTGLRPNTEAFF. The CDR3 DNA is TGTGCCAGCAGCACAGGCCTACGGCCGAACACTGAAGCTTTCTTT.